This T cell receptor beta chain emerged from a study of T-cell reconstitution after alpha-beta-depleted transplantation in children. Study results and caveats: A year had passed since transplant, and T-cell counts and diversity by then came mostly from newly produced T cells. Alpha-beta T cells present about two months after transplant were reported to originate from several hundred expanded graft clones. Elevated TCRbeta diversity at day 60 was traced, in some patients, to surviving recipient T cells and thymic progenitors.

The CDR3 consists of 15 residues. Germline CDR1 SGHTA, CDR2 FQGNSA. The V and J ends lost 3 bases and 7 bases respectively, with 19 bases between them. This clonotype has only a few counts. The antigen remains undetermined. Preparation of the TCRbeta library involved a method that used unique molecular identifiers. TCRdb reprocessed the PCR reads via MiXCR and lists one record per CDR3 protein. The top ten clones hold 0.79% of a sample with hundreds of thousands of distinct CDR3 sequences, around 13% of them seen once. The gene calls are TRBV7-2 and TRBJ2-7, with TRBD1 as a possible D gene (6 bases). The TCR was taken from a girl aged 2 to 9 with congenital amegakaryocytic thrombocytopenia, due to receive a stem cell transplant. Sequenced here: PBMCs, sampled before TCRalphabeta/CD19-depleted stem cell transplant. CDR3 in amino acids: CASSLQQGPWSEQYF. The CDR3, as DNA: TGTGCCAGCAGCTTGCAACAGGGTCCCTGGTCGGAGCAGTACTTC.